The 10 T cell receptor beta chains reported below all come from one sample, sequenced in a study of CD8 T cells in Susac syndrome. Random hexamers were used to reverse transcribe 0.5 to 1 ug of RNA. TCRdb redid the calling of the immunoSEQ multiplex PCR reads with MiXCR, one entry per CDR3 protein. The sample has about 180,000 distinct CDR3 sequences, 85% to 95% seen once. The sequencing sample was made of CD4+ T cells from PBMCs. These receptors were collected from a human donor with Susac syndrome.

The chain has TRBV12-3 or TRBV12-4 and TRBJ2-6; TRBD1 matches 7 bases. The CDR3 has 18 residues. J lost 0 bases, V lost 7 bases, and 12 bases had no gene match. The CDR3 loop is CASTTPGQIFSGANVLTF. CDR3 coding DNA: TGTGCCAGCACAACACCGGGACAGATTTTCTCTGGGGCCAACGTCCTGACTTTC.

The chain joins TRBV11-2 to TRBJ1-1, with D unclear. V gave up 5 bases and J gave up 5 bases, with 9 bases separating them. This CDR3 is built from 12 residues. The germline V gene encodes CDR1 SGHAT and CDR2 FQNNGV. CDR3 region: CASSHLRTEAFF. The CDR3 nucleotides are TGTGCCAGCAGCCACTTGAGGACTGAAGCTTTCTTT.

This clonotype was found once. This chain joins TRBV21-1 and TRBJ2-1. TRBV21-1 is a recognized pseudogene. This CDR3 region has 9 residues. CDR3 DNA: TGTGCCAGCAGCAAGGAGCAGTTCTTC. Its translation is CASSKEQFF.

V is TRBV6-2 or TRBV6-3 and J is TRBJ2-5; D gene unclear. The CDR3 spans 13 residues. Trimming removed 2 bases from V and 4 bases from J, with 8 bases in between. The germline gives CDR1 MNHEY, CDR2 SVGEGT. CDR3 in amino acids: CASSYRQLETQYF. The CDR3, as DNA: TGTGCCAGCAGTTACAGGCAGCTAGAGACCCAGTACTTC.

This clonotype has just a few counts. The rearrangement uses TRBV12-3 or TRBV12-4 and TRBJ2-7; D remains unclear. This CDR3 is built from 13 residues. Trimming took 1 base from V and 1 from J, leaving 5 bases between them. DNA for the CDR3: TGTGCCAGCAGTTTAGACAGATCCTACGAGCAGTACTTC. Protein sequence: CASSLDRSYEQYF.

This clonotype was seen just once. The V and J genes are TRBV4-1 and TRBJ2-7; TRBD2 is a possible D gene (6 bases). Trimming cost V 3 bases and J 3 bases, with 15 bases left between them. This CDR3 contains 15 residues. Germline CDR1 is MGHRA and CDR2 is YSYEKL. The CDR3 loop reads CASSQAAGRNYEQYF. The CDR3, as DNA: TGCGCCAGCAGCCAGGCTGCGGGACGGAACTACGAGCAGTACTTC.

The table lists this clonotype with a count of one. V is TRBV11-2 and J is TRBJ2-3; 8 bases fit TRBD2. The ends lost 6 bases at V and 6 bases at J; junction bases unmatched: 5. Germline V gene data show CDR1 as SGHAT and CDR2 as FQNNGV. There are 13 residues in the CDR3. CDR3 amino acids: CASSPGLADTQYF. Here the CDR3 DNA reads TGTGCCAGCAGTCCTGGACTAGCCGATACGCAGTATTTT. Full variable domain (missing parts from reference TRBV11-2 and TRBJ2-3): EAGVAQSPRYKIIEKRQSVAFWCNPISGHATLYWYQQILGQGPKLLIQFQNNGVVDDSQLPKDRFSAERLKGVDSTLKIQPAKLEDSAVYLCASSPGLADTQYFGPGTRLTVL.

This chain connects TRBV25-1 to TRBJ1-1; D not resolved. In germline, CDR1 is MGHDK, CDR2 SYGVNS. CDR3 length: 13 residues. The V gene lost 2 bases and the J gene lost 3 bases, with 7 bases spanning the gap. CDR3 protein: CASSEIRDTEAFF. The CDR3 DNA reads TGTGCCAGCAGTGAAATTCGGGACACTGAAGCTTTCTTT.

This chain joins TRBV7-2 and TRBJ2-7; TRBD1 matches 10 bases. Looked up from germline, CDR1 is SGHTA and CDR2 is FQGNSA. The CDR3 has 13 residues. The V segment lost 4 bases and the J segment 7 bases; nucleotides outside the gene matches: 4. CDR3 nucleotides: TGTGCCAGCAGCTACGGACAGGGGGGGGAGCAGTACTTC. The encoded protein is CASSYGQGGEQYF.

The chain employs TRBV7-2 and TRBJ2-7; D is possibly TRBD1 or TRBD2 (5 bases each). The V end was cut by 5 bases, the J end by 4 bases, with 18 bases between. The CDR3 is 15 amino acids. CDR1 SGHTA and CDR2 FQGNSA come from the germline V gene. Here the CDR3 reads CASSLQEATKYEQYF. CDR3 bases: TGTGCCAGCAGCCTACAGGAGGCAACAAAGTACGAGCAGTACTTC.